These 21 T cell receptor beta chains were sequenced from one sample in a study of early stage breast cancer tumors. The protocol was immunoSEQ multiplex PCR, while the TCRdb copy is restricted to in-frame clones and leaves out a portion. The sample carries under 75,000 clones, 60% to 85% recorded once. The sequenced sample consisted of blood. These receptors came from a person in their thirties with breast cancer.

The chain is built from TRBV6-5 and TRBJ2-1, with D perhaps TRBD2 (5 bases). Trimming removed 2 bases at V and 6 bases at J, with 8 bases between. CDR3 length equals 13 residues. Germline assignment: CDR1 MNHEY and CDR2 SVGAGI. The CDR3 DNA reads as TGTGCCAGCAGTTACACCGGGATCAATGAGCAGTTCTTC. Residues: CASSYTGINEQFF.

The chain combines TRBV10-1 with TRBJ2-1; perhaps D is TRBD1 or TRBD2 (5 bases each). The V end was cut by 2 bases, the J end by 4 bases, with 12 bases between. CDR3 length: 15 amino acids. Germline V gene data show CDR1 as WNHNN and CDR2 as SYGVQD (reference sequence). CDR3 in DNA: TGCGCCAGCAGTGAGGGGGGAGTTGGGTACAATGAGCAGTTCTTC. It encodes CASSEGGVGYNEQFF.

This chain links TRBV10-1 with TRBJ2-3, with D possibly matching TRBD2 (6 bases). CDR1 is WNHNN, CDR2 SYGVQD, per germline (reference sequence). CDR3 length: 16 amino acids. The germline V and J ends were trimmed by 2 bases and 2 bases, with 14 bases remaining between them. CDR3 DNA sequence: TGCGCCAGCAGTGAGATCGGAGGGAGGACCACAGATACGCAGTATTTT. Encoded protein: CASSEIGGRTTDTQYF.

This clone was observed a few times. The chain employs TRBV20-1 and TRBJ2-3; no clear D. Germline CDR1 is DFQATT and CDR2 is SNEGSKA (reference sequence). The ends were cut back, 5 bases at V and 8 bases at J, with 8 bases in the middle. The CDR3 spans 10 residues. This chain's CDR3 is CSALLGTQYF. For the CDR3, the DNA is TGCAGTGCTCTACTTGGTACGCAGTATTTT.

V and J are TRBV7-6 and TRBJ2-7; 13 bases are shared with TRBD2. The CDR3 is 13 amino acids. V was pared by 10 bases and J by 7 bases, with 7 bases of the junction left unmatched. Per germline, CDR1 SGHVS and CDR2 FNYEAQ. CDR3: CAKTSGRSGEQYF. CDR3 in DNA: TGTGCCAAGACTAGCGGGAGGTCGGGAGAGCAGTACTTC.

This chain connects TRBV15 to TRBJ2-3; 7 bases are a match to TRBD1. Per germline, CDR1 LNHNV and CDR2 YYDKDF (reference sequence). CDR3 size: 15 residues. V lost 0 bases, J lost 3 bases, and 3 bases stayed unmatched. The CDR3 nucleotides read TGTGCCACCAGCAGAGAAACAGGGGCGACAGATACGCAGTATTTT. This encodes CATSRETGATDTQYF.

This chain links TRBV7-8 with TRBJ2-1, with 12 bases that match TRBD2. V lost 0 bases, J lost 9 bases, and 6 bases stayed unmatched. Germline assignment: CDR1 SGHVS and CDR2 FQNEAQ. The CDR3 is made up of 16 amino acids. The DNA for the CDR3 is TGTGCCAGCAGCTTAGCGGAGCGACTAGCGGGAGCTGAGCAGTTCTTC. Translation: CASSLAERLAGAEQFF.

The chain combines TRBV4-1 with TRBJ2-6; 9 bases agree with TRBD1. In germline, CDR1 is MGHRA, CDR2 YSYEKL. The CDR3 consists of 20 residues. V dropped 7 bases and J dropped 8; count of bases not matched to a gene: 24. CDR3 region: CASNHPIGTGSSIGPNVLTF. CDR3 DNA sequence: TGCGCCAGCAACCACCCTATAGGGACAGGGAGCTCGATTGGTCCCAACGTCCTGACTTTC.

This clone was recorded once. The chain combines TRBV29-1 with TRBJ2-3, with D tentatively TRBD2 (5 bases). This CDR3 region has 14 residues. V was pared by 4 bases and J by 3 bases, with 14 bases between. Germline CDR1 reads SQVTM; CDR2 reads ANQGSEA. CDR3 in amino acids: CSVVPGGETDTQYF. The CDR3 region has the DNA TGCAGCGTTGTGCCAGGAGGAGAAACAGATACGCAGTATTTT.

This clone has only a few counts. The chain has TRBV30 and TRBJ1-2, with D unresolved. The V and J ends lost 4 bases and 3 bases respectively, with 12 bases between them. The CDR3 spans 13 residues. Germline-derived CDR1 and CDR2 are GTSNPN and SVGIG (reference sequence). The CDR3 protein is CAWTMGRDYGYTF. For the CDR3, the DNA is TGTGCCTGGACTATGGGGAGGGACTATGGCTACACCTTC. The full variable domain, with the rest looked up from reference TRBV30 and TRBJ1-2, is SQTIHQWPATLVQPVGSPLSLECTVEGTSNPNLYWYRQAAGRGLQLLFYSVGIGQISSEVPQNLSASRPQDRQFILSSKKLLLSDSGFYLCAWTMGRDYGYTFGSGTRLTVV.

J is TRBJ2-1 and V is TRBV5-1, with D perhaps matching TRBD1 (6 bases). The CDR3 totals 14 residues. Trimming shortened V by 1 base and J by 7 bases, and 12 bases separated the two germline ends. CDR1 is SGHRS and CDR2 is YFSETQ in the germline V gene. The chain's CDR3 is CASSLSATGNEQFF. CDR3 sequence (DNA): TGCGCCAGCAGCTTGAGTGCAACAGGGAATGAGCAGTTCTTC.

This clone appeared once. This chain links TRBV19 with TRBJ2-1; 13 bases fit TRBD2. The germline gives CDR1 LNHDA, CDR2 SQIVND (reference sequence). Trimming took 3 bases from V and 8 from J; bases not matched to a gene: 7. This CDR3 contains 16 residues. Here the CDR3 reads CASSIGTSGMMDEQFF. Written as DNA, the CDR3 is TGTGCCAGTAGTATTGGGACTAGCGGGATGATGGATGAGCAGTTCTTC.

The V call is TRBV30, the J call TRBJ2-1; D is possibly TRBD2 (6 bases). This CDR3 is built from 13 residues. Germline lookup yields CDR1 GTSNPN and CDR2 SVGIG (reference sequence). V shed 1 base and J shed 8 bases, with 12 bases lying between them. Here the CDR3 reads CAWSGLGFHEQFF. CDR3 coding DNA: TGTGCCTGGAGTGGACTAGGTTTCCATGAGCAGTTCTTC.

This clone was observed a single time. The V call is TRBV6-4, the J call TRBJ2-7, with TRBD2 identical over 7 bases. The CDR3 runs 15 residues. The germline V gene encodes CDR1 MRHNA and CDR2 SNTAGT. Germline trimming cut 6 bases from V and 3 bases from J; bases unmatched to any gene: 11. The CDR3 here is CASRGLREIRYEQYF. The CDR3 nucleotides are TGTGCCAGCAGGGGCCTGCGGGAGATACGCTACGAGCAGTACTTC.

The chain is built from TRBV14 and TRBJ1-3; D not resolved. The germline V gene has CDR1 SGHDN and CDR2 FVKESK. The V gene lost 6 bases and the J gene lost 0 bases, with 6 bases spanning the gap. The CDR3 contains 13 residues. The CDR3 spells CASRLTSGNTIYF. CDR3 nucleotides: TGTGCCAGCAGGTTAACCTCTGGAAACACCATATATTTT.

V is TRBV2 and J is TRBJ1-2; weak D call: TRBD1 (5 bases). The CDR3 consists of 16 residues. Germline V gene lookup returns CDR1 SNHLY and CDR2 FYNNEI. The ends were cut back, 5 bases at V and 8 bases at J, with 24 bases in the middle. As DNA, the CDR3 is TGTGCCAGCAGTCAGACCATGACCAGGGCGGCAGGGGGCTACACCTTC. Encoded protein: CASSQTMTRAAGGYTF. Full variable domain (rest looked up from reference TRBV2 and TRBJ1-2): EPEVTQTPSHQVTQMGQEVILRCVPISNHLYFYWYRQILGQKVEFLVSFYNNEISEKSEIFDDQFSVERPDGSNFTLKIRSTKLEDSAMYFCASSQTMTRAAGGYTFGSGTRLTVV.

This clone was recorded a few times. V is TRBV30 and J is TRBJ1-4; D is perhaps TRBD1 (5 bases). Germline loops: CDR1 GTSNPN, CDR2 SVGIG (reference sequence). The CDR3 runs 11 residues. Trimming left V 5 bases short and J 5 bases short, with 6 bases between. The CDR3, as DNA: TGTGCCTGGGACAGAAATGAAAAACTGTTTTTT. Translation: CAWDRNEKLFF.

Only a few counts were recorded for this clone. V is TRBV19 and J is TRBJ1-3; D is unclear. The germline gives CDR1 LNHDA, CDR2 SQIVND (reference sequence). This CDR3 comprises 18 residues. The V and J ends lost 7 bases and 2 bases respectively, with 24 bases between them. The CDR3 loop is CASIPLQGSAEAGNTIYF. The CDR3 DNA follows: TGTGCCAGTATCCCACTTCAAGGGAGCGCCGAGGCTGGAAACACCATATATTTT.

This chain joins TRBV30 and TRBJ1-4; 9 bases match TRBD1. The germline CDR1 and CDR2 sequences are GTSNPN and SVGIG (reference sequence). The CDR3 loop spans 14 amino acids. The trim removed 5 bases at V and 8 bases at J, leaving 9 bases unmatched. CDR3 nucleotide sequence: TGTGCCTGGGCTATGGGGGACAGGGTCGAAAAACTGTTTTTT. Translated, it gives CAWAMGDRVEKLFF.

CDR3 residues: CASRSGVAQVYEQFF. The CDR3 region has the DNA TGTGCCAGCAGGAGTGGAGTGGCCCAAGTGTATGAGCAGTTCTTC. V and J are TRBV6-1 and TRBJ2-1; no firm D call. CDR1 is MNHNS and CDR2 is SASEGT in the germline V gene. The CDR3 length is 15 residues. V shed 6 bases and J shed 8 bases, with 20 bases lying between them.

J is TRBJ1-1 and V is TRBV7-2, with 7 bases fitting TRBD1. The CDR3 runs 14 residues. After removal of 4 bases from V and 4 bases from J, the junction contained 6 bases not matched to a gene. Germline loops: CDR1 SGHTA, CDR2 FQGNSA. The CDR3 reads CASSSGQMFTEAFF. CDR3 DNA: TGTGCCAGCAGCTCGGGACAGATGTTCACTGAAGCTTTCTTT. Complete variable domain (other parts from reference TRBV7-2 and TRBJ1-1): GAGVSQSPSNKVTEKGKDVELRCDPISGHTALYWYRQSLGQGLEFLIYFQGNSAPDKSGLPSDRFSAERTGGSVSTLTIQRTQQEDSAVYLCASSSGQMFTEAFFGQGTRLTVV.